This T cell receptor beta chain is drawn from a study of regulatory T cells in long-lasting Graves disease. Relying on iRepertoire HTBI primers and Arm-PCR of CDR3 regions, the team built TCR beta libraries. From the multiplex PCR reads, TCRdb called clonotypes with MiXCR, one entry per CDR3 protein. Of around 500,000 distinct CDR3 sequences in the sample, 12% were seen once. Germline CDR1 reads LNHDA; CDR2 reads SQIVND (reference sequence). The ends lost 7 bases at V and 8 bases at J; junction bases unmatched: 20. CDR3 size: 18 residues. The time point here: newly diagnosed GD, antithyroid drugs for less than 3 months. TCR sequences were obtained from RNA taken from PBMCs. In its sample, this clonotype was seen a few times. Another study also made use of these data, one on T cells in Graves' hyperthyroidism and ophthalmopathy.

The gene calls are TRBV19 and TRBJ2-1; 10 nucleotides align to TRBD2. This sample comprised peripheral blood mononuclear cells (PBMCs), obtained at new diagnosis, from a patient treated with antithyroid drugs. The sequence derives from a woman aged 25 to 45 with Graves disease. The CDR3 DNA sequence: TGTGCCAGTACCGAGACCGCTGGGGGGGCTAGCGGGAGCTATGAGCAGTTCTTC. Protein sequence: CASTETAGGASGSYEQFF.